Presented here are 19 T cell receptor beta chains from one specimen sequenced in a study of T cells in localized non-small cell lung cancer. TCRdb's copy holds only in-frame clones and misses some; the assay was immunoSEQ multiplex PCR. The table lists roughly 1,300 clones, 30% to 40% of them singletons. The input for sequencing was normal lung tissue next to the tumor, taken before any cancer treatment. The receptors shown here come from a man aged 35-75 years with stage I lung adenocarcinoma.

The V and J genes are TRBV4-1 and TRBJ1-6; 9 bases line up with TRBD1. Germline trimming cut 1 base from V and 1 base from J; bases unmatched to any gene: 2. The CDR3 is made up of 17 amino acids. Germline V gene sequence: CDR1 MGHRA, CDR2 YSYEKL. CDR3 sequence: CASSQGQGVSYNSPLHF. CDR3 DNA sequence: TGCGCCAGCAGCCAAGGACAGGGGGTTTCCTATAATTCACCCCTCCACTTT.

V gene TRBV6-8 combines with J gene TRBJ1-2; D ambiguous. Germline V CDR1 and CDR2: MNHGY, SAAAGT. The V gene lost 7 bases and the J gene lost 8 bases, with 14 bases spanning the gap. The CDR3 runs to 12 residues. As DNA, the CDR3 is TGTGCCAGCACTCGGTGGGTTTTAGGCTACACCTTC. Translated: CASTRWVLGYTF.

The chain employs TRBV1 and TRBJ1-2; the D call TRBD1 from the table was never checked on the DNA. TRBV1 is termed a pseudogene. The CDR3 contains 15 residues. CDR3 in amino acids: CASSQESQGQLGYTF. The CDR3 DNA follows: TGCGCCAGCAGCCAAGAATCACAGGGACAACTTGGCTACACCTTC.

The V call is TRBV6-1, the J call TRBJ2-7; D gene uncertain. Germline-derived CDR1 and CDR2 are MNHNS and SASEGT. CDR3 size: 15 residues. Trimming removed 0 bases from V and 3 bases from J, with 12 bases in between. CDR3 protein: CASSEAPGSLYEQYF. As DNA, the CDR3 is TGTGCCAGCAGTGAAGCGCCTGGCAGCCTCTACGAGCAGTACTTC.

This clone was seen only a few times. The CDR3 spells CASSLWTGFGYTGELFF. The CDR3 DNA follows: TGTGCCAGCTCACTCTGGACAGGGTTTGGCTACACCGGGGAGCTGTTTTTT. This chain connects TRBV18 to TRBJ2-2, with 8 positions matching TRBD1. Trimming cost V 4 bases and J 3 bases; bases outside gene matches: 10. This CDR3 region has 17 residues. Germline CDR1 reads KGHSH; CDR2 reads LQKENI.

V is TRBV19 and J is TRBJ2-7; TRBD1 agrees at 7 bases. V lost 4 bases, J lost 3 bases, and 3 bases stayed unmatched. The CDR3 sequence is 13 residues long. CDR1 is LNHDA and CDR2 is SQIVND in the germline V gene (reference sequence). DNA of the CDR3: TGTGCCAGTAGTAGCGACAGGGACTACGAGCAGTACTTC. This codes for CASSSDRDYEQYF.

The V and J genes are TRBV4-1 and TRBJ1-1; 8 nucleotides match TRBD1. J lost 1 base, V lost 1 base, and 11 bases had no gene match. This CDR3 comprises 18 residues. Germline V lookup: CDR1 MGHRA, CDR2 YSYEKL. CDR3 residues: CASSQVQGAGAGNTEAFF. The CDR3, as DNA: TGCGCCAGCAGCCAAGTTCAGGGGGCCGGAGCGGGGAACACTGAAGCTTTCTTT.

This clone turned up a few times. CDR3 DNA: TGTGCCAGCAGTTACTCCGGGGAATCAGATACGCAGTATTTT. Amino acids: CASSYSGESDTQYF. The V and J genes are TRBV6-8 and TRBJ2-3; perhaps TRBD2 as D (5 bases). The CDR3 spans 14 residues. Germline CDR1 MNHGY, CDR2 SAAAGT. V lost 0 bases, J lost 4 bases, and 8 bases lay in between.

This clone came up a few times. The chain is built from TRBV11-3 and TRBJ1-5, with D possibly TRBD1 on 5 matching bases. CDR1 is SGHNT and CDR2 is YENEEA in the germline V gene. The V and J ends lost 2 bases and 2 bases respectively, with 10 bases between them. The CDR3 extends over 15 amino acids. This chain's CDR3 is CASSLTEGGNQPQHF. DNA of the CDR3: TGTGCCAGCAGCTTAACCGAAGGGGGCAATCAGCCCCAGCATTTT.

V is TRBV19 and J is TRBJ1-1; D gene unclear. Germline CDR1 LNHDA, CDR2 SQIVND (reference sequence). The CDR3 covers 12 residues. Trimming removed 10 bases at V and 3 bases at J, with 12 bases between. CDR3 DNA: TGTGCCACCCGGACGTTGGACACTGAAGCTTTCTTT. Residues: CATRTLDTEAFF.

This chain links TRBV7-5 with TRBJ2-1; TRBD2 was called by the table and not checked on the DNA. TRBV7-5 is an annotated pseudogene. The CDR3 extends over 16 amino acids. CDR3 sequence reads: CASSLLLAGGYNEQFF. The CDR3 DNA reads TGTGCCAGCAGCCTGTTACTAGCGGGGGGTTACAATGAGCAGTTCTTC.

This clone was picked up a small number of times. The CDR3 reads CASSQDRGREQYF. CDR3 DNA sequence: TGCGCCAGCAGCCAAGACAGGGGGCGCGAGCAGTACTTC. V and J are TRBV23-1 and TRBJ2-7; 10 bases map to TRBD1. TRBV23-1 is placed among ORFs of uncertain function. The ends lost 6 bases at V and 6 bases at J; junction bases unmatched: 5. This CDR3 spans 13 amino acids.

The rearrangement joins TRBV10-2 to TRBJ2-5; the match to TRBD2 covers 11 bases. V lost 5 bases to trimming and J lost 7 bases; unmatched junction nucleotides: 9. The V gene's germline CDR1 is WSHSY and CDR2 SAAADI. The CDR3 is 15 residues long. CDR3 nucleotides: TGCGCCAGCAGTCTAGCGGGAGGTCGCAGCGTGACCCAGTACTTC. It is translated as CASSLAGGRSVTQYF.

This clone was seen more than once but under ten times. This chain uses TRBV9 with TRBJ2-1; 11 bases agree with TRBD2. Trimming cost V 7 bases and J 7 bases; bases outside gene matches: 13. Germline V gives CDR1 SGDLS, CDR2 YYNGEE. This CDR3 spans 16 amino acids. The CDR3 DNA reads TGTGCCAGCGCCCTTCGTAGCGGGAGGGAGGAAAATGAGCAGTTCTTC. This gives the protein CASALRSGREENEQFF.

The chain is built from TRBV6-8 and TRBJ2-7, with TRBD1 identical over 7 bases. Germline CDR1 is MNHGY and CDR2 is SAAAGT. Germline trimming cut 5 bases from V and 3 bases from J; bases unmatched to any gene: 10. The CDR3 consists of 15 residues. In nucleotides, the CDR3 is TGTGCCAGCAGTGGGACCGGGACAGCTCGCTACGAGCAGTACTTC. Protein sequence: CASSGTGTARYEQYF.

This chain connects TRBV28 to TRBJ2-5, with no clear D. V lost 2 bases and J 6 bases, leaving 10 bases between the germline ends. There are 13 residues in the CDR3. Per the germline V gene, CDR1 is MDHEN and CDR2 is SYDVKM. CDR3 DNA sequence: TGTGCCAGCAGTTTAAAACTGAGTCAGACCCAGTACTTC. Its protein product is CASSLKLSQTQYF. The full variable domain, with the rest looked up from reference TRBV28 and TRBJ2-5, is DVKVTQSSRYLVKRTGEKVFLECVQDMDHENMFWYRQDPGLGLRLIYFSYDVKMKEKGDIPEGYSVSREKKERFSLILESASTNQTSMYLCASSLKLSQTQYFGPGTRLLVL.

The chain employs TRBV6-8 and TRBJ1-1, with D possibly being TRBD1 (5 bases). The CDR3 loop spans 12 amino acids. The germline V gene has CDR1 MNHGY and CDR2 SAAAGT. The V end lost 5 bases, the J end lost 4 bases, and 8 bases lay between the germline ends. In DNA, the CDR3 is TGTGCCAGCAGTGGGGGGGGCACTGAAGCTTTCTTT. It translates to CASSGGGTEAFF.

This chain uses TRBV11-3 with TRBJ2-2, with D possibly being TRBD2 (5 bases). Between the trimmed V and J ends, which lost 5 bases and 0 bases, there was a span of 16 bases. Germline-derived CDR1 and CDR2 are SGHNT and YENEEA. The CDR3 totals 17 residues. CDR3 sequence: CASSPVDGLANTGELFF. DNA for the CDR3: TGTGCCAGCAGCCCGGTGGACGGACTCGCGAACACCGGGGAGCTGTTTTTT. Complete variable domain (other parts from reference TRBV11-3 and TRBJ2-2): EAGVVQSPRYKIIEKKQPVAFWCNPISGHNTLYWYLQNLGQGPELLIRYENEEAVDDSQLPKDRFSAERLKGVDSTLKIQPAELGDSAVYLCASSPVDGLANTGELFFGEGSRLTVL.

The sample holds a few counts of this clone. J is TRBJ2-2 and V is TRBV10-3; TRBD1 matches 12 bases. J was trimmed by 4 bases and V by 2 bases; bases with no gene match: 14. There are 20 residues in the CDR3. Germline lookup yields CDR1 ENHRY and CDR2 SYGVKD. The CDR3 is CAISEGPGQGAKGGTGELFF. Written as DNA, the CDR3 is TGTGCCATCAGTGAGGGACCGGGACAGGGGGCTAAAGGAGGCACCGGGGAGCTGTTTTTT.